The clone carrying this T cell receptor (beta chain) was recorded many times. Its antigen is currently unknown. The CDR3 runs to 18 residues. CDR1 SGHTA and CDR2 FQGNSA come from the germline V gene. The V segment lost 4 bases and the J segment 0 bases; nucleotides outside the gene matches: 12. This entry comes from a study of T cell repertoires in cytomegalovirus infection. TCRdb re-called the reads through MiXCR, storing one row per CDR3 protein. The sample shows about a million distinct CDR3 sequences, more than 25% of them seen only once. This TCR derives from a human donor in good health (CMV status not recorded). Some clones in this sample may be carry-over from other donors' samples. The specimen comprised cultured CD8+ T cells from PBMCs, sampled from culture after CMV antigen stimulation. The chain couples TRBV7-2 to TRBJ2-5; 9 bases fit TRBD2. The CDR3 DNA is TGTGCCAGCAGCTCCACTCTAGTTAGCGGGGGCTACCAAGAGACCCAGTACTTC. This translates into CASSSTLVSGGYQETQYF. The whole variable domain, remainder taken from reference TRBV7-2 and TRBJ2-5, is GAGVSQSPSNKVTEKGKDVELRCDPISGHTALYWYRQSLGQGLEFLIYFQGNSAPDKSGLPSDRFSAERTGGSVSTLTIQRTQQEDSAVYLCASSSTLVSGGYQETQYFGPGTRLLVL.